This T cell receptor (beta chain) was identified in a study of response to subunit inactivated influenza vaccine (dated 2018 in TCRdb). In terms of the full investigation: Deep quantitative profiling of the T cell receptor repertoire was used in the study to follow responses to a trivalent subunit inactivated influenza vaccine. What the study reported, not specific to this receptor: According to the authors, only a limited number of new T cells may be recruited by each seasonal influenza vaccination.

Here V drops 2 bases and J drops 5 bases, and the junction holds 4 bases not matched to any gene. CDR1 is given as SGDLS and CDR2 as YYNGEE, both from the germline V gene. Taken from cysteine to phenylalanine, the CDR3 has 15 residues. The sequence is cut down to CDR3 DNA, 45 bases in frame from base 1. As for this clonotype: Its antigen has not been determined. No quality values exist for individual bases; no much larger clone is one base distant.

Receptor amplification or capture employed RT-PCR. The data were produced on an Illumina HiSeq 2500. TCRdb reprocessed the public reads (quality trimming at Q25 with fastp, clone calling with MiXCR) and kept in-frame beta chains. Identical CDR3 protein sequences are pooled into one entry, listed with their most common genes and DNA. The sample has hundreds of thousands of distinct CDR3 sequences on record, 25% of them singletons. Of the sample, about 1.9% is held by the ten largest clones. The sequence is built from TRBV9 and TRBJ2-3; TRBD1 lines up with 11 middle nucleotides. Sequencing was performed on CD4+ T cells sorted from PBMCs, taken about 5 days after vaccination. The sequence was collected from a man aged 45 to 65 who received an inactivated influenza vaccine. Donor details come from another sample of the same person, matched by shared clones. In nucleotides, the sequence is TGTGCCAGCAGCGTGCCGGGACAGGGGGGAGATACGCAGTATTTT. Translated, it reads CASSVPGQGGDTQYF.